One and the same sample provided the 24 T cell receptor beta chains below, sequenced in a study of post-analysis software for immune sequencing data. For these TCRs, the target antigens are not known. cDNA libraries of TCR beta carried unique molecular identifiers. TCRdb reprocessed the PCR reads via MiXCR and lists one record per CDR3 protein. The data contain 820,000 or so distinct CDR3 sequences, roughly 50% of them seen just once; the ten biggest clones take up around 4.5%. Study-level findings and limits: Patients used several TRBV segments, including TRBV5-6, TRBV5-1 and TRBV20-1, more often than controls.

Sample: blood. The receptors shown here come from a girl aged 10 to 17 with multiple sclerosis.

The CDR3 DNA follows: TGTGCCAGCTCACCAGGGTTCGGCGAGCAGTACTTC. Protein product: CASSPGFGEQYF. This sequence joins TRBV18 and TRBJ2-7; no reliable D call. The germline V gene encodes CDR1 KGHSH and CDR2 LQKENI. Deletions cut 2 bases from V and 6 bases from J, with 8 bases between. The CDR3 is 12 amino acids.

This clonotype was counted between two and nine times. The V and J genes are TRBV29-1 and TRBJ2-7; a possible D gene is TRBD1 (6 bases). V was pared by 7 bases and J by 2 bases, with 12 bases between. Germline V lookup: CDR1 SQVTM, CDR2 ANQGSEA. CDR3 length: 12 amino acids. CDR3 DNA sequence: TGCAGCGCACGGGACAAAACCTACGAGCAGTACTTC. It codes for CSARDKTYEQYF.

The CDR3, as DNA: TGCAGTGCTAGAGAGGCAGGCGTTTCCTACGAGCAGTACTTC. This translates into CSAREAGVSYEQYF. This sequence joins TRBV20-1 and TRBJ2-7; D unclear. Germline lookup yields CDR1 DFQATT and CDR2 SNEGSKA (reference sequence). CDR3 size: 14 residues. V was trimmed by 0 bases and J by 1 base, leaving 10 bases between them.

The chain is built from TRBV20-1 and TRBJ2-1; the D is unclear. Germline lookup yields CDR1 DFQATT and CDR2 SNEGSKA (reference sequence). This CDR3 region has 14 residues. V lost 0 bases, J lost 6 bases, and 12 bases lay in between. The CDR3 region is CSAREPVRLNEQFF. The CDR3 nucleotides read TGCAGTGCTAGAGAACCCGTGCGGCTCAATGAGCAGTTCTTC.

The chain uses TRBV6-2 or TRBV6-3 and TRBJ2-1; D remains unclear. The CDR3 has 12 amino acids. Germline loops: CDR1 MNHEY, CDR2 SVGEGT. Trimming cost V 0 bases and J 8 bases, with 5 bases left between them. Here the CDR3 reads CASSYSTHEQFF. Here the CDR3 DNA reads TGTGCCAGCAGTTACTCGACACATGAGCAGTTCTTC.

The J gene is TRBJ2-3, the V gene TRBV5-1; D possibly matches TRBD1 or TRBD2 (5 bases each). CDR3 length equals 16 residues. CDR1 and CDR2 from the germline V gene are SGHRS and YFSETQ. The V and J ends lost 0 bases and 4 bases respectively, with 15 bases between them. The CDR3 DNA sequence: TGCGCCAGCAGCTTGGCCTCGGCAGGGCGGGCAGATACGCAGTATTTT. Its protein product is CASSLASAGRADTQYF. Filled out from reference TRBV5-1 and TRBJ2-3, the complete variable domain reads KAGVTQTPRYLIKTRGQQVTLSCSPISGHRSVSWYQQTPGQGLQFLFEYFSETQRNKGNFPGRFSGRQFSNSRSEMNVSTLELGDSALYLCASSLASAGRADTQYFGPGTRLTVL.

This clonotype was detected only a few times. The rearrangement uses TRBV5-1 and TRBJ2-7; D may be TRBD2 (5 bases). There are 15 residues in the CDR3. Looked up from germline, CDR1 is SGHRS and CDR2 is YFSETQ. V gave up 0 bases and J gave up 2 bases, with 12 bases separating them. The CDR3 region has the DNA TGCGCCAGCAGCTTGGCAACGGGGTTTACCTACGAGCAGTACTTC. It translates to CASSLATGFTYEQYF. The whole variable domain, filled in from reference TRBV5-1 and TRBJ2-7, reads KAGVTQTPRYLIKTRGQQVTLSCSPISGHRSVSWYQQTPGQGLQFLFEYFSETQRNKGNFPGRFSGRQFSNSRSEMNVSTLELGDSALYLCASSLATGFTYEQYFGPGTRLTVT.

The J gene is TRBJ2-1, the V gene TRBV7-3, with TRBD2 identical over 8 bases. V lost 8 bases, J lost 4 bases, and 7 bases stayed unmatched. This CDR3 spans 14 amino acids. CDR1 and CDR2 (germline): SGHTA, FQGTGA. The CDR3 bases are TGTGCCAGCGGTCCGGGAGGGGGTTACAATGAGCAGTTCTTC. The encoded protein is CASGPGGGYNEQFF.

The chain couples TRBV12-3 or TRBV12-4 to TRBJ1-4; D perhaps matches TRBD1 (5 bases). There are 12 residues in the CDR3. V was clipped by 4 bases and J by 10 bases, with 10 bases between them. The CDR3 DNA reads as TGTGCCAGCAGTTCAGGGAGTGTAAAACTGTTTTTT. It codes for CASSSGSVKLFF.

This rearrangement joins TRBV5-1 to TRBJ1-2, with 9 bases fitting TRBD1. The trim removed 4 bases at V and 7 bases at J, leaving 8 bases unmatched. The CDR3 consists of 14 residues. Looked up from germline, CDR1 is SGHRS and CDR2 is YFSETQ. CDR3 in amino acids: CASSQAGTGSGYTF. In DNA, the CDR3 is TGCGCCAGCAGCCAAGCCGGGACAGGGAGTGGCTACACCTTC.

This clonotype was picked up a small number of times. The V and J genes are TRBV6-6 and TRBJ2-5; TRBD1 might be the D (5 bases). CDR1 is MNHNY and CDR2 is SVGAGI in the germline V gene (reference sequence). V lost 0 bases, J lost 11 bases, and 19 bases lay in between. CDR3 length: 15 residues. The CDR3 region is CASSYSRDRTKFQYF. CDR3 DNA: TGTGCCAGCAGTTACTCTCGAGACAGAACCAAGTTTCAGTACTTC.

The chain combines TRBV18 with TRBJ1-1; D call uncertain. There are 14 residues in the CDR3. Trimming cost V 4 bases and J 7 bases, with 16 bases left between them. Per germline, CDR1 KGHSH and CDR2 LQKENI. The CDR3 DNA reads as TGTGCCAGCTCACTTGACTGGCAGAACCTTGAAGCTTTCTTT. As protein: CASSLDWQNLEAFF.

This chain uses TRBV20-1 with TRBJ2-1, with TRBD2 matching over 8 bases. This CDR3 comprises 13 residues. The germline V gene encodes CDR1 DFQATT and CDR2 SNEGSKA (reference sequence). V dropped 7 bases and J dropped 3; count of bases not matched to a gene: 5. The CDR3 DNA follows: TGCAGTGACTCGGGGGGGCTCTACAATGAGCAGTTCTTC. Protein product: CSDSGGLYNEQFF.

The chain is built from TRBV5-1 and TRBJ2-5, with D possibly TRBD2 on 6 matching bases. The J call may be in error: the DNA end matches TRBJ2-4 better. Germline V gives CDR1 SGHRS, CDR2 YFSETQ. The CDR3 has 18 residues. The CDR3: CASSQAGLATAGKNIQYF. Here the CDR3 DNA reads TGCGCCAGCAGCCAGGCGGGGCTAGCCACGGCGGGGAAAAACATTCAGTACTTC.

The chain recombines TRBV5-1 with TRBJ2-5; D perhaps matches TRBD1 (7 bases). The last part of the DNA fits TRBJ2-7 better; the J call may be wrong. The CDR3 is 16 amino acids. The germline V gene encodes CDR1 SGHRS and CDR2 YFSETQ. The CDR3 protein is CASSLTQGRSSYEQYF. The CDR3 coding sequence is TGCGCCAGCAGCTTAACACAGGGGAGGTCCAGCTACGAGCAGTACTTC.

CDR3 in DNA: TGTGCCTGGATCACCGTCATGAACACTGAAGCTTTCTTT. As protein: CAWITVMNTEAFF. The chain uses TRBV30 and TRBJ1-1, with D uncertain. V was clipped by 4 bases and J by 0 bases, with 9 bases between them. Germline assignment: CDR1 GTSNPN and CDR2 SVGIG (reference sequence). The CDR3 loop spans 13 amino acids.

J is TRBJ2-5 and V is TRBV20-1; D unclear. Germline V lookup: CDR1 DFQATT, CDR2 SNEGSKA (reference sequence). The V and J ends lost 0 bases and 0 bases respectively, with 14 bases between them. This CDR3 is built from 16 residues. The CDR3 DNA reads as TGCAGTGCTAGAGAGGTGACCAGCTGGTACCAAGAGACCCAGTACTTC. Amino acid sequence: CSAREVTSWYQETQYF.

This clonotype showed up just a few times. The chain carries TRBV5-6 and TRBJ2-3, with D perhaps given as TRBD1 or TRBD2 (5 bases each). V was cut by 2 bases and J by 12 bases, with 13 bases left in between. Germline V gene data show CDR1 as SGHDT and CDR2 as YYEEEE. This CDR3 contains 12 residues. This CDR3 reads CASSFRDQTQYF. The DNA of the CDR3 is TGTGCCAGCAGCTTCCGGGACCAAACCCAGTATTTT.

The genes are TRBV20-1 and TRBJ1-2; D is unresolved. The CDR3 runs 12 residues. From germline, CDR1 is DFQATT and CDR2 SNEGSKA (reference sequence). Trimming cost V 4 bases and J 2 bases, with 8 bases left between them. The CDR3 loop is CSATSRNYGYTF. CDR3 coding DNA: TGCAGTGCTACGTCCAGGAACTATGGCTACACCTTC.

The chain couples TRBV6-6 to TRBJ2-7; D gene ambiguous. The CDR3 loop spans 13 amino acids. The germline V and J ends were trimmed by 5 bases and 2 bases, with 10 bases remaining between them. Germline CDR1 is MNHNY and CDR2 is SVGAGI (reference sequence). The CDR3 spells CASSHKRTYEQYF. The CDR3 DNA sequence: TGTGCCAGCAGTCATAAAAGGACCTACGAGCAGTACTTC.

J is TRBJ2-5 and V is TRBV2, with D unclear. Germline V CDR1 and CDR2: SNHLY, FYNNEI. The CDR3 runs 12 residues. Trimming stripped 9 bases from V and 4 bases from J, with 12 bases between. CDR3: CASGLRRETQYF. The CDR3 DNA is TGTGCCAGTGGTTTGAGACGAGAGACCCAGTACTTC.

The genes are TRBV29-1 and TRBJ2-5; the D is unclear. This CDR3 comprises 12 residues. Trimming removed 2 bases at V and 0 bases at J, with 4 bases between. Germline V gene data show CDR1 as SQVTM and CDR2 as ANQGSEA. Here the CDR3 DNA reads TGCAGCGTTGAACAGAACCAAGAGACCCAGTACTTC. Translating gives CSVEQNQETQYF.

The rearrangement uses TRBV12-5 and TRBJ2-7; a weak D match, TRBD1 (6 bases). Trimming removed 5 bases at V and 5 bases at J, with 16 bases between. Germline lookup yields CDR1 LGHNT and CDR2 FRNRAP. The CDR3 spans 14 residues. CDR3 loop: CASGTGLRSDEQYF. CDR3 in DNA: TGTGCTAGTGGTACAGGGCTCCGTTCGGACGAGCAGTACTTC.

The chain uses TRBV10-3 and TRBJ2-5; D may be TRBD2 (7 bases). This CDR3 is built from 15 residues. The V gene lost 4 bases and the J gene lost 1 base, with 13 bases spanning the gap. In germline, CDR1 is ENHRY, CDR2 SYGVKD. The CDR3 DNA reads as TGTGCCATCAGTGGAGTCGGGGGGCCCCAAGAGACCCAGTACTTC. This gives the protein CAISGVGGPQETQYF.